The clone carrying this T cell receptor beta chain turned up a few times. The CDR3 has 16 residues. V lost 3 bases and J 5 bases, leaving 18 bases between the germline ends. One entry per CDR3 protein, called by TCRdb with MiXCR from the RACE reads. Of around 330,000 distinct CDR3 sequences listed, approximately 5% are singletons. This specimen comes from a study of human T cells and chemical hapten exposure. The time point is: pre-sensitization, week 0. The treatment denotes: therapeutic diphenylcyclopropenone sensitization with weekly scalp DPC. The material sequenced was whole blood, taken in connection with sensitization to the hapten diphenylcyclopropenone (DPC). The chain carries TRBV12-3 or TRBV12-4 and TRBJ2-3, with a weak D call TRBD2 (5 bases). The source is a woman aged 18-29 years with alopecia areata. Some clones in this sample may be carry-over from other donors' samples. The CDR3 nucleotides read TGTGCCAGCAGTTTCCCGCCGATTGGCGAGGGAGATACGCAGTATTTT. This encodes CASSFPPIGEGDTQYF.